The source of this TCR beta chain is a study of T cells after yellow fever vaccination. Findings of the study overall: There was a possibility that FACS-sorted repertoires contained abundant clonotypes contaminating from the bulk population.

One entry per CDR3 protein results from TCRdb running MiXCR on the 5' RACE reads. Of under 350,000 distinct CDR3 sequences in the sample, about 4% were seen once. The table lists this clonotype with a few counts. Its antigen is undetermined. Germline V lookup: CDR1 SGHKS, CDR2 YYEKEE (reference sequence). CDR3 length: 15 amino acids. V shed 3 bases, J shed 5 bases, and the junction held 8 bases outside the gene matches. The source material was PBMCs, sampled 5 days after the yellow fever booster vaccination. V is TRBV5-5 and J is TRBJ2-4; TRBD1 agrees at 7 bases. The TCR originated in a man younger than 35 who received the YFV17D yellow fever vaccine. CDR3 sequence (DNA): TGTGCCAGCAGCTCGGTAGGGGGCGGGCAAAACATTCAGTACTTC. It is translated as CASSSVGGGQNIQYF.